Here is one T cell receptor beta chain with its context. This table comes from immunoSEQ multiplex PCR, and its TCRdb copy is limited to in-frame clones, with some not included. The sample shows 95,000 to 120,000 clones, 90% to 95% of them seen only once. The data were obtained in a study of brain T cells in children with intractable seizures. The trim removed 4 bases at V and 2 bases at J, leaving 3 bases unmatched. The CDR3 spans 13 residues. Germline-derived CDR1 and CDR2 are SGHRS and YFSETQ. This TCR came from a boy younger than two with hemimegalencephaly and intractable seizures. The sequencing used peripheral blood, collected at surgery. The V and J genes are TRBV5-1 and TRBJ2-7, with 7 bases fitting TRBD2. The CDR3 reads CASSEGLAYEQYF. The CDR3, as DNA: TGCGCCAGCAGCGAAGGACTAGCCTACGAGCAGTACTTC.